The next 19 T cell receptor beta chains were all read from a single sample in a study of blood T cell repertoires in COVID-19. Clones were sequenced by immunoSEQ multiplex PCR, and TCRdb holds only the in-frame ones, with some missing. The table has roughly 160,000 clones, approximately 86% seen once; the top ten hold roughly 20%. Sequencing was performed on PBMCs or T cells enriched from blood (not recorded which). All receptors derive from a man aged 60 to 69 who had recovered from COVID-19.

J is TRBJ2-2 and V is TRBV20-1, with D possibly matching TRBD2 (5 bases). Looked up from germline, CDR1 is DFQATT and CDR2 is SNEGSKA (reference sequence). This CDR3 spans 11 amino acids. CDR3 amino acids: CSLTRAGELFF. CDR3 DNA: TGCAGCCTCACTAGGGCGGGGGAGCTGTTTTTT.

The chain joins TRBV30 to TRBJ1-5, with D unresolved. V lost 1 base and J lost 4, with 14 bases in between. This CDR3 is 15 amino acids long. Per germline, CDR1 GTSNPN and CDR2 SVGIG (reference sequence). CDR3 nucleotides: TGTGCCTGGAGTGACGGTTCGCGGCAAAATCAGCCCCAGCATTTT. This sequence encodes CAWSDGSRQNQPQHF.

This chain links TRBV28 with TRBJ1-2; weak D call: TRBD1 (5 bases). Germline V lookup: CDR1 MDHEN, CDR2 SYDVKM. CDR3 length equals 16 residues. V lost 1 base and J 2 bases, leaving 14 bases between the germline ends. The CDR3 loop reads CASSLFAGFDNYGYTF. CDR3 coding DNA: TGTGCCAGCAGTTTATTCGCAGGGTTTGACAACTATGGCTACACCTTC.

The chain has TRBV6-5 and TRBJ2-7, with 11 bases lining up with TRBD1. Trimming at V came to 6 bases and at J to 3 bases, leaving 4 bases not matched to a gene. The CDR3 runs 14 residues. CDR1 MNHEY and CDR2 SVGAGI come from the germline V gene. The DNA of the CDR3 is TGTGCCAGCAGACCCGGGACAGGGGGCTACGAGCAGTACTTC. Protein: CASRPGTGGYEQYF.

The CDR3 region is CASSQDPGGLGEKLFF. The CDR3 bases are TGTGCCAGCAGCCAAGACCCAGGGGGTTTGGGGGAAAAACTGTTTTTT. The genes are TRBV3-1 (or the pseudogene TRBV3-2) and TRBJ1-4, with TRBD1 matching over 7 bases. The junction had 9 bases not matched to a gene; V was cut back by 0 bases and J by 8 bases. CDR3 length: 16 residues. Germline lookup yields CDR1 LGHDT and CDR2 YNNKEL (reference sequence).

The chain has TRBV7-9 and TRBJ2-7, with D possibly matching TRBD2 (6 bases). Per germline, CDR1 SEHNR and CDR2 FQNEAQ (reference sequence). Trimming cost V 5 bases and J 6 bases, with 20 bases left between them. The CDR3 has 15 amino acids. The CDR3 region has the DNA TGTGCCAGCAGCCGCATGGGAGGCGTTGTGAGCGAGCAGTACTTC. It is translated as CASSRMGGVVSEQYF.

The chain links TRBV19 to TRBJ1-6, with 9 bases lining up with TRBD1. CDR3 length: 15 residues. Germline loops: CDR1 LNHDA, CDR2 SQIVND (reference sequence). Trimming removed 5 bases from V and 7 bases from J; junction bases left unmatched: 6. Written as DNA, the CDR3 is TGTGCCAGTAGTCCATGGGGACAGGGAAATTCACCCCTCCACTTT. Its protein product is CASSPWGQGNSPLHF.

This sequence joins TRBV5-1 and TRBJ1-3; no clear D. Germline V gives CDR1 SGHRS, CDR2 YFSETQ. This CDR3 is 15 amino acids long. Trimming removed 2 bases from V and 0 bases from J, with 9 bases in between. The CDR3 here is CASSLSGISGNTIYF. In DNA, the CDR3 is TGCGCCAGCAGCTTAAGCGGGATCTCTGGAAACACCATATATTTT. Full variable domain (missing parts from reference TRBV5-1 and TRBJ1-3): KAGVTQTPRYLIKTRGQQVTLSCSPISGHRSVSWYQQTPGQGLQFLFEYFSETQRNKGNFPGRFSGRQFSNSRSEMNVSTLELGDSALYLCASSLSGISGNTIYFGEGSWLTVV.

In DNA, the CDR3 is TGCGCCAGCAGCTTGGCCAACAGGGGTAATGAGCAGTTCTTC. This translates into CASSLANRGNEQFF. V gene TRBV5-1 combines with J gene TRBJ2-1, with 7 bases aligning to TRBD1. Germline V gene sequence: CDR1 SGHRS, CDR2 YFSETQ. Unmatched junction bases numbered 4, after V lost 0 bases and J lost 7 bases. The CDR3 sequence is 14 residues long.

The chain links TRBV10-3 to TRBJ2-7, with D possibly being TRBD1 (5 bases). The CDR3 runs to 12 residues. Germline CDR1 reads ENHRY; CDR2 reads SYGVKD. Trimming cost V 10 bases and J 2 bases, with 12 bases left between them. The DNA of the CDR3 is TGTGCCACAAGGGGTATCACCTACGAGCAGTACTTC. It yields the protein CATRGITYEQYF.

V is TRBV11-3 and J is TRBJ2-5; D may be TRBD1 (5 bases). Germline assignment: CDR1 SGHNT and CDR2 YENEEA. The V gene lost 3 bases and the J gene lost 5 bases, with 10 bases spanning the gap. The CDR3 sequence is 13 residues long. The CDR3 region is CASSLQGLETQYF. Written as DNA, the CDR3 is TGTGCCAGCAGCTTGCAGGGATTGGAGACCCAGTACTTC.

V usage is TRBV2 and J usage is TRBJ1-1, with D perhaps TRBD1 (5 bases). Looked up from germline, CDR1 is SNHLY and CDR2 is FYNNEI. Deletions cut 7 bases from V and 5 bases from J, with 17 bases between. The CDR3 loop spans 14 amino acids. The CDR3, as DNA: TGTGCCAGCAAATTAGGGGTTCCCATGACTGAAGCTTTCTTT. Translated, it gives CASKLGVPMTEAFF.

Concerning this clone: One end of the junction varies from germline; a read error may be responsible. This chain links TRBV7-9 with TRBJ1-3; D call uncertain. The V gene's germline CDR1 is SEHNR and CDR2 FQNEAQ (reference sequence). There are 16 residues in the CDR3. CDR3 nucleotides: TGTGCCAGCAGCTTAGAGGGAGGGCTCTCTGGAAACACCGTATATTTT. Its translation is CASSLEGGLSGNTVYF.

The chain has TRBV10-3 and TRBJ2-5; 7 bases fit TRBD1. The CDR3 length is 15 residues. The ends lost 3 bases at V and 0 bases at J; junction bases unmatched: 4. Per germline, CDR1 ENHRY and CDR2 SYGVKD. CDR3 DNA sequence: TGTGCCATCAGTGACCCGGGACAGTACCAAGAGACCCAGTACTTC. Translating it yields CAISDPGQYQETQYF.

The V and J genes are TRBV3-1 (or the pseudogene TRBV3-2) and TRBJ1-6, with D perhaps TRBD1 (5 bases). Trimming shortened V by 0 bases and J by 5 bases, and 8 bases separated the two germline ends. Germline CDR1 LGHDT, CDR2 YNNKEL (reference sequence). This CDR3 has 15 residues. The DNA for the CDR3 is TGTGCCAGCAGCCAAGATACCAGGGATAATTCACCCCTCCACTTT. Protein sequence: CASSQDTRDNSPLHF.

The chain joins TRBV4-1 to TRBJ1-2; 9 nucleotides align to TRBD1. The CDR3 length is 15 residues. V dropped 3 bases and J dropped 4; count of bases not matched to a gene: 6. Germline assignment: CDR1 MGHRA and CDR2 YSYEKL. The CDR3 loop reads CASSQATGGGYGYTF. The CDR3 DNA follows: TGCGCCAGCAGCCAGGCAACAGGGGGCGGCTATGGCTACACCTTC.

The chain recombines TRBV6-5 with TRBJ1-2, with TRBD1 matching 9 bases. CDR1 MNHEY and CDR2 SVGAGI come from the germline V gene. V dropped 0 bases and J dropped 5; count of bases not matched to a gene: 4. The CDR3 is 15 residues long. The DNA of the CDR3 is TGTGCCAGCAGTTACTCGGACAGGGGCTTGTATGGCTACACCTTC. Amino acid sequence: CASSYSDRGLYGYTF.

The J gene is TRBJ2-7, the V gene TRBV30, with D uncertain. Trimming removed 2 bases at V and 4 bases at J, with 6 bases between. The V gene's germline CDR1 is GTSNPN and CDR2 SVGIG (reference sequence). The CDR3 has 11 amino acids. The CDR3, as DNA: TGTGCCTGGAGTCTAAATTACGAGCAGTACTTC. Translation gives CAWSLNYEQYF.

This clone came up once. J is TRBJ2-3 and V is TRBV5-6; TRBD1 agrees at 7 bases. The CDR3 loop spans 16 amino acids. Germline loops: CDR1 SGHDT, CDR2 YYEEEE. V shed 2 bases, J shed 2 bases, and the junction held 8 bases outside the gene matches. CDR3 DNA: TGTGCCAGCAGCTTTTTTGACAGGGCCCTCACAGATACGCAGTATTTT. Encoded protein: CASSFFDRALTDTQYF.